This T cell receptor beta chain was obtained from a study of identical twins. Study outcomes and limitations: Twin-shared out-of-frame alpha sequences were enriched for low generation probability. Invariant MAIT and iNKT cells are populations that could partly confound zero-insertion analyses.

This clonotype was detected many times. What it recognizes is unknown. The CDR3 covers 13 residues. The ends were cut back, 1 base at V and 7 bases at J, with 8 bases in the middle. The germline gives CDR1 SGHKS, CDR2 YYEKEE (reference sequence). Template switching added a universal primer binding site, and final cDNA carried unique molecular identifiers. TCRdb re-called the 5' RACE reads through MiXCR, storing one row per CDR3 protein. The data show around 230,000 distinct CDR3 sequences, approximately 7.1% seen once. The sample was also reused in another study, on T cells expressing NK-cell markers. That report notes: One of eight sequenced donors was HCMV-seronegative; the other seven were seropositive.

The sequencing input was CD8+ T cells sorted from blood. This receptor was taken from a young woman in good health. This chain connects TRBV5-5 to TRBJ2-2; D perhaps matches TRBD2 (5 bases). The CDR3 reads CASSLREYGELFF. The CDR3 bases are TGTGCCAGCAGCTTGCGGGAATACGGGGAGCTGTTTTTT.